The 8 T cell receptor beta chains given below trace back to one sample, sequenced in a study of blood T cell repertoires in COVID-19. Clones were read by immunoSEQ multiplex PCR, and TCRdb kept only the in-frame ones, dropping some. The sample includes about 210,000 clones, approximately 80% seen only once; the top ten take about 13%. Sequenced input: peripheral blood. The receptors originated from a human donor in a cohort sampled during active COVID-19.

This chain connects TRBV11-2 to TRBJ2-3; D is perhaps TRBD1 (6 bases). The V and J ends lost 2 bases and 14 bases respectively, with 20 bases between them. Germline V gene lookup returns CDR1 SGHAT and CDR2 FQNNGV. The CDR3 has 14 residues. The CDR3 bases are TGTGCCAGCAGCTTACACGGGACACCCTCCGTTGGGTATTTT. Translating it yields CASSLHGTPSVGYF.

The V call is TRBV6-5, the J call TRBJ2-5; D unresolved. The CDR3 extends over 12 amino acids. CDR1 MNHEY and CDR2 SVGAGI come from the germline V gene. Trimming took off 10 bases at V and 0 bases at J, with 9 bases between the two ends. The CDR3 is CATLDYQETQYF. CDR3 bases: TGTGCCACCCTCGACTACCAAGAGACCCAGTACTTC.

The chain recombines TRBV6-5 with TRBJ1-1; tentative D call: TRBD1 (6 bases). Germline lookup yields CDR1 MNHEY and CDR2 SVGAGI. The CDR3 runs to 13 residues. The germline V and J ends were trimmed by 5 bases and 2 bases, with 9 bases remaining between them. CDR3 loop: CASSRGGNTEAFF. For the CDR3, the DNA is TGTGCCAGCAGTAGAGGGGGTAACACTGAAGCTTTCTTT.

The chain couples TRBV3-1 (or the pseudogene TRBV3-2) to TRBJ1-2; TRBD1 might be the D (6 bases). This CDR3 is built from 15 residues. Trimming took 8 bases from V and 8 from J, leaving 24 bases between them. Germline assignment: CDR1 LGHDT and CDR2 YNNKEL (reference sequence). The CDR3 sequence is CASGYLSNRVQGYTF. In DNA, the CDR3 is TGTGCCAGCGGATATTTATCAAACAGGGTTCAGGGCTACACCTTC.

This rearrangement joins TRBV7-9 to TRBJ2-3; D is perhaps TRBD2 (6 bases). V shed 3 bases and J shed 3 bases, with 19 bases lying between them. From germline, CDR1 is SEHNR and CDR2 FQNEAQ (reference sequence). The CDR3 runs to 17 residues. The CDR3 protein is CASSFGSGRPSTDTQYF. The CDR3 nucleotides are TGTGCCAGCAGCTTCGGGAGCGGTAGACCATCAACAGATACGCAGTATTTT.

The genes are TRBV7-2 and TRBJ2-7; 9 bases are a match to TRBD1. The CDR3 contains 15 residues. The trim removed 1 base at V and 5 bases at J, leaving 6 bases unmatched. Germline CDR1 reads SGHTA; CDR2 reads FQGNSA. The CDR3 is CASSLEGTGFHEQYF. As DNA, the CDR3 is TGTGCCAGCAGCTTAGAGGGGACAGGGTTCCACGAGCAGTACTTC.

This clone was found once. The rearrangement uses TRBV11-2 and TRBJ1-6; the match to TRBD1 covers 9 bases. In germline, CDR1 is SGHAT, CDR2 FQNNGV. This CDR3 contains 15 residues. J gave up 10 bases and V 3 bases, and 7 bases lay outside the gene matches. CDR3 amino acids: CASSFTGQGHSPLHF. The DNA of the CDR3 is TGTGCCAGCAGCTTTACTGGACAGGGGCACTCACCCCTCCACTTT.

The rearrangement joins TRBV7-8 to TRBJ2-7, with D perhaps TRBD1 (5 bases). The CDR3 has 13 amino acids. Germline-derived CDR1 and CDR2 are SGHVS and FQNEAQ. V was pared by 5 bases and J by 5 bases, with 13 bases between. Here the CDR3 reads CASSPRVFNEQYF. The DNA for the CDR3 is TGTGCCAGCAGCCCCAGGGTATTCAACGAGCAGTACTTC.